The 20 T cell receptor beta chains reported below all come from one sample, sequenced in a study of CD8 T cell repertoires and HIV-1 epitope variants. Sequencing was performed with immunoSEQ multiplex PCR; in TCRdb, only in-frame clones are kept and a portion is missing. The top ten hold roughly 25% of the sample, which has about 90,000 clones, roughly four fifths seen once. The sequencing sample was made of uncultured baseline CD8+ T cells from peripheral blood mononuclear cells (PBMCs). The receptor source for this set is a male donor with HIV.

V and J are TRBV27 and TRBJ2-3, with TRBD2 matching over 10 bases. The length of the CDR3 is 15 residues. The trim removed 4 bases at V and 4 bases at J, leaving 5 bases unmatched. The germline V gene encodes CDR1 MNHEY and CDR2 SMNVEV (reference sequence). In DNA form, the CDR3 reads TGTGCCAGCAGTTACAGCGGGGGGGCAGCAGATACGCAGTATTTT. Its translation: CASSYSGGAADTQYF.

The CDR3 loop reads CASSYRTHGEKLFF. The CDR3 region has the DNA TGTGCCAGCAGCTACCGGACACACGGCGAAAAACTGTTTTTT. The J gene is TRBJ1-4, the V gene TRBV7-2; D perhaps matches TRBD1 (5 bases). This CDR3 region has 14 residues. In germline, CDR1 is SGHTA, CDR2 FQGNSA. V dropped 4 bases and J dropped 8 bases, with 14 bases sitting between them.

This clone occurred a few times. J is TRBJ2-5 and V is TRBV2; D unresolved. Germline V gene lookup returns CDR1 SNHLY and CDR2 FYNNEI. Trimming shortened V by 4 bases and J by 5 bases, and 8 bases separated the two germline ends. The CDR3 runs 12 residues. The CDR3 spells CASSASWETQYF. CDR3 DNA sequence: TGTGCCAGCAGTGCCTCCTGGGAGACCCAGTACTTC.

The chain combines TRBV28 with TRBJ2-1, with 7 bases identical to TRBD2. V shed 5 bases and J 7 bases; nucleotides not matched to a gene: 8. The CDR3 consists of 14 residues. Germline V lookup: CDR1 MDHEN, CDR2 SYDVKM. The CDR3 spells CASSTNGRGNEQFF. CDR3 bases: TGTGCCAGCAGTACCAACGGGCGGGGGAATGAGCAGTTCTTC.

This clone was counted only a few times. The chain recombines TRBV7-8 with TRBJ2-1; 11 nucleotides match TRBD2. V shed 2 bases, J shed 15 bases, and the junction held 9 bases outside the gene matches. This CDR3 comprises 14 residues. Germline CDR1 SGHVS, CDR2 FQNEAQ. This CDR3 is CASSLSPSGGPLFF. For the CDR3, the DNA is TGTGCCAGCAGCTTATCGCCTAGCGGGGGGCCCTTGTTCTTC. Using reference TRBV7-8 and TRBJ2-1 for the parts outside the CDR3, the full variable domain is GAGVSQSPRYKVAKRGQDVALRCDPISGHVSLFWYQQALGQGPEFLTYFQNEAQLDKSGLPSDRFFAERPEGSVSTLKIQRTQQEDSAVYLCASSLSPSGGPLFFGPGTRLTVL.

The chain is built from TRBV28 and TRBJ2-1; D might be TRBD1 (6 bases). Between the trimmed V and J ends, which lost 7 bases and 8 bases, there was a span of 24 bases. Germline V lookup: CDR1 MDHEN, CDR2 SYDVKM. This CDR3 region has 16 residues. CDR3 protein: CASKAVVSGVKDEQFF. The CDR3 DNA is TGTGCCAGCAAGGCGGTCGTCTCAGGGGTAAAAGATGAGCAGTTCTTC.

The rearrangement uses TRBV7-2 and TRBJ1-5; D may be TRBD1 (5 bases). The CDR3 length is 15 residues. V lost 1 base and J lost 3, with 10 bases in between. Germline CDR1 and CDR2: SGHTA and FQGNSA. CDR3 protein: CASSLGDGLNQPQHF. The CDR3, as DNA: TGTGCCAGCAGCTTAGGGGACGGGCTCAATCAGCCCCAGCATTTT.

This clone was seen more than once but under ten times. The rearrangement links TRBV6-4 to TRBJ2-1; 10 bases agree with TRBD1. The trim removed 5 bases at V and 9 bases at J, leaving 13 bases unmatched. Looked up from germline, CDR1 is MRHNA and CDR2 is SNTAGT. The CDR3 contains 16 residues. The DNA of the CDR3 is TGTGCCAGCAGTTTACAACCGGGACAGGGGAGGGGTGAGCAGTTCTTC. As protein: CASSLQPGQGRGEQFF.

This chain uses TRBV19 with TRBJ1-5; the D is unclear. V was cut by 6 bases and J by 3 bases, with 12 bases left in between. CDR1 LNHDA and CDR2 SQIVND come from the germline V gene (reference sequence). The CDR3 totals 14 residues. The CDR3 DNA follows: TGTGCCAGTAGCGCCGGGCTCGACAATCAGCCCCAGCATTTT. Its translation is CASSAGLDNQPQHF.

This clone was detected once. Germline and junction disagree at one end, which may indicate a read error. The chain couples TRBV6-5 to TRBJ1-2; perhaps TRBD1 as D (6 bases). The CDR3 loop spans 15 amino acids. Germline CDR1 MNHEY, CDR2 SVGAGI. CDR3: CASSYSRPGAEGYTF. The CDR3, as DNA: TGTGCCAGCAGCTACTCCCGGCCAGGGGCGGAAGGCTACACCTTC.

V usage is TRBV28 and J usage is TRBJ2-1, with a possible D match to TRBD2 (5 bases). CDR3 length equals 13 residues. V was trimmed by 4 bases and J by 5 bases, leaving 9 bases between them. Germline V gene sequence: CDR1 MDHEN, CDR2 SYDVKM. As DNA, the CDR3 is TGTGCCAGCAGTTCGACTATCGACAATGAGCAGTTCTTC. Translating it yields CASSSTIDNEQFF. Full variable domain (remainder filled in from reference TRBV28 and TRBJ2-1): DVKVTQSSRYLVKRTGEKVFLECVQDMDHENMFWYRQDPGLGLRLIYFSYDVKMKEKGDIPEGYSVSREKKERFSLILESASTNQTSMYLCASSSTIDNEQFFGPGTRLTVL.

The chain carries TRBV7-2 and TRBJ2-3, with 7 nucleotides matching TRBD2. The germline V gene has CDR1 SGHTA and CDR2 FQGNSA. The CDR3 is made up of 17 amino acids. The V gene end was trimmed by 4 bases and the J gene end by 0 bases; junction bases not matched to a gene: 10. The CDR3 coding sequence is TGTGCCAGCAGCTCCGGGGGGACTCCCCTCAGCACAGATACGCAGTATTTT. Translating gives CASSSGGTPLSTDTQYF.

V gene TRBV6-1 combines with J gene TRBJ1-2; possible D gene TRBD1, 6 bases. This CDR3 contains 14 residues. V dropped 4 bases and J dropped 3 bases, with 12 bases sitting between them. CDR1 and CDR2 (germline): MNHNS, SASEGT. The CDR3 nucleotides read TGTGCCAGCAGTGCGAGCCACAGGGACTATGGCTACACCTTC. The encoded protein is CASSASHRDYGYTF.

With regard to this clone: The junction does not match germline at one end; this may be a read error. In DNA, the CDR3 is TGTGCTAGCAGCCTAAGTGTGTCCTACGAGCAGTACTTC. Residues: CASSLSVSYEQYF. The chain combines TRBV7-7 with TRBJ2-7; D unresolved. This CDR3 contains 13 residues. The germline V gene has CDR1 SSHAT and CDR2 FNYEAQ (reference sequence).

This chain links TRBV5-1 with TRBJ2-3, with 12 bases aligning to TRBD1. With V trimmed by 4 bases and J by 7 bases, 7 bases remained unmatched. In germline, CDR1 is SGHRS, CDR2 YFSETQ. CDR3 size: 15 residues. As DNA, the CDR3 is TGCGCCAGCAGCCCGTCGGGACAGGGGGCAAATACGCAGTATTTT. Translating gives CASSPSGQGANTQYF. The complete variable domain, with remaining parts taken from reference TRBV5-1 and TRBJ2-3, reads KAGVTQTPRYLIKTRGQQVTLSCSPISGHRSVSWYQQTPGQGLQFLFEYFSETQRNKGNFPGRFSGRQFSNSRSEMNVSTLELGDSALYLCASSPSGQGANTQYFGPGTRLTVL.

The table lists this clone with many counts. The chain joins TRBV6-5 to TRBJ2-5, with TRBD2 matching 11 bases. The CDR3 contains 16 residues. Trimming removed 0 bases from V and 1 base from J; junction bases left unmatched: 1. Germline V gives CDR1 MNHEY, CDR2 SVGAGI. DNA of the CDR3: TGTGCCAGCAGTTACTCCGGGACTAGCGGCCAAGAGACCCAGTACTTC. It is translated as CASSYSGTSGQETQYF.

V and J are TRBV18 and TRBJ2-7; D gene uncertain. Germline V gene lookup returns CDR1 KGHSH and CDR2 LQKENI. CDR3 length: 13 residues. Trimming removed 1 base at V and 4 bases at J, with 8 bases between. This chain's CDR3 is CASSPRVWYEQYF. DNA of the CDR3: TGTGCCAGCTCACCACGTGTCTGGTACGAGCAGTACTTC. The variable domain in full, completed from reference TRBV18 and TRBJ2-7, reads NAGVMQNPRHLVRRRGQEARLRCSPMKGHSHVYWYRQLPEEGLKFMVYLQKENIIDESGMPKERFSAEFPKEGPSILRIQQVVRGDSAAYFCASSPRVWYEQYFGPGTRLTVT.

V is TRBV2 and J is TRBJ2-3, with a possible D match to TRBD2 (6 bases). CDR3 size: 16 residues. V lost 5 bases and J 0 bases, leaving 15 bases between the germline ends. Germline V lookup: CDR1 SNHLY, CDR2 FYNNEI. The CDR3 is CASSFRGRGSTDTQYF. The CDR3 DNA follows: TGTGCCAGCAGTTTCCGGGGACGGGGGAGCACAGATACGCAGTATTTT.

The sample holds a few counts of this clone. The rearrangement links TRBV5-6 to TRBJ2-5; D unclear. The CDR3 has 11 amino acids. Deletions cut 0 bases from V and 3 bases from J, with 0 bases between. Germline CDR1 is SGHDT and CDR2 is YYEEEE. CDR3 bases: TGTGCCAGCAGCTTGGAAGAGACCCAGTACTTC. Amino acids: CASSLEETQYF.

This clone has just a few counts. The rearrangement links TRBV30 to TRBJ1-2, with no clear D. Germline-derived CDR1 and CDR2 are GTSNPN and SVGIG (reference sequence). The CDR3 is 13 amino acids. V lost 8 bases and J 8 bases, leaving 21 bases between the germline ends. The CDR3 here is CALEVRRPEGYTF. The CDR3, as DNA: TGTGCCCTTGAGGTGCGGCGACCAGAGGGCTACACCTTC.